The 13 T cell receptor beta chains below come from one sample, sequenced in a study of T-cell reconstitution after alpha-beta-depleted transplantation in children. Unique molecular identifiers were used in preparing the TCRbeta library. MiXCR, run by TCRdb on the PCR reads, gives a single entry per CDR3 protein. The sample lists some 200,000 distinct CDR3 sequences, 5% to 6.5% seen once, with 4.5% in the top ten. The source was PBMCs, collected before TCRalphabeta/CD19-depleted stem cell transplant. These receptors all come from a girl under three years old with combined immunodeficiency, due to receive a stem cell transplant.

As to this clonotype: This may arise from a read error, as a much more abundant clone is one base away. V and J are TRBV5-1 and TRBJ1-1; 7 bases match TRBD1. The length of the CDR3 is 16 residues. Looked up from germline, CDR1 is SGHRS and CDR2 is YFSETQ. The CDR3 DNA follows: TGCGCCAGCAGCTTGGAAGGGGGCCCTATGAACACTGAAGATTTCTTT. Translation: CASSLEGGPMNTEDFF.

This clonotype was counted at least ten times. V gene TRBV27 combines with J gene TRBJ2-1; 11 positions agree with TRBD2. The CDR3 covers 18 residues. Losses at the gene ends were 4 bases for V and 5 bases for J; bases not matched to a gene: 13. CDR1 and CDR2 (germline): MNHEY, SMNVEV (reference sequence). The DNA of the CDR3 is TGTGCCAGCAGTTCGCTTAGCGGGAGGGCCGCGGGACACAATGAGCAGTTCTTC. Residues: CASSSLSGRAAGHNEQFF.

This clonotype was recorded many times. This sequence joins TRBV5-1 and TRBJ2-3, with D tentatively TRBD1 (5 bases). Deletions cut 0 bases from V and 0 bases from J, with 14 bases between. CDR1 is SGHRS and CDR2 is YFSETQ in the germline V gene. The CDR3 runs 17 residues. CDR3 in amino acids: CASSLGLGQGSTDTQYF. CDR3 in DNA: TGCGCCAGCAGCTTGGGTCTAGGGCAGGGAAGCACAGATACGCAGTATTTT.

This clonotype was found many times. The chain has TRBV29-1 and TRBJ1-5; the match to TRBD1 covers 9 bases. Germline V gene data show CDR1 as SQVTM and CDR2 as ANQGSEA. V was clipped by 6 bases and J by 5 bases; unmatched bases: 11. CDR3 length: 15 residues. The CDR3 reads CSVVFAGTGYQPQHF. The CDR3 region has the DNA TGCAGCGTCGTCTTTGCCGGGACAGGGTATCAGCCCCAGCATTTT.

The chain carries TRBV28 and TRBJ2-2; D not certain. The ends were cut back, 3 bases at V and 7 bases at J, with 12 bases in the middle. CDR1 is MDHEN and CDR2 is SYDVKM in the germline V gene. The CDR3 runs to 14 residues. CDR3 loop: CASSLLATGGELFF. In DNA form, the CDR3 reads TGTGCCAGCAGTTTGCTCGCGACTGGCGGGGAGCTGTTTTTT.

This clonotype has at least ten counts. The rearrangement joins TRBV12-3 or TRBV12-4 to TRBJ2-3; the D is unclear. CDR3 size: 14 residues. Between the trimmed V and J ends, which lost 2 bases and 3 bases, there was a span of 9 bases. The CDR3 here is CASSLFGPTDTQYF. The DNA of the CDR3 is TGTGCCAGCAGTTTATTCGGACCGACAGATACGCAGTATTTT.

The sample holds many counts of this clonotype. The DNA of the CDR3 is TGTGCCAGCACCAAGATTCCGGTAAACACCGGGGAGCTGTTTTTT. Protein: CASTKIPVNTGELFF. The chain has TRBV28 and TRBJ2-2, with D unclear. CDR1 MDHEN and CDR2 SYDVKM come from the germline V gene. The germline V and J ends were trimmed by 7 bases and 2 bases, with 14 bases remaining between them. The length of the CDR3 is 15 residues.

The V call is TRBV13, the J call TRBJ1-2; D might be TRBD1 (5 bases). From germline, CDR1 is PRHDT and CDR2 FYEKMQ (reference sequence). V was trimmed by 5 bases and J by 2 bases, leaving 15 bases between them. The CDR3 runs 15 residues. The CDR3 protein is CASSLGGGGNYGYTF. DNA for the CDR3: TGTGCCAGCAGCCTCGGCGGGGGAGGAAACTATGGCTACACCTTC.

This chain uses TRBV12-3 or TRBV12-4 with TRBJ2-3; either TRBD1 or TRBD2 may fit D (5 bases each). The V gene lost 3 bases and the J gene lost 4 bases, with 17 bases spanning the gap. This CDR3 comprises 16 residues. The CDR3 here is CASSFVGEFQADTQYF. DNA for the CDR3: TGTGCCAGCAGTTTTGTAGGGGAGTTTCAGGCAGATACGCAGTATTTT.

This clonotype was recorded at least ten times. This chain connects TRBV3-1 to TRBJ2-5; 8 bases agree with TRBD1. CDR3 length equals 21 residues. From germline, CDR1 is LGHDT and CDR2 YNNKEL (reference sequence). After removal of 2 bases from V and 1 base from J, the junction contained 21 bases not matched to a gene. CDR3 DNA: TGTGCCAGCAGCCAAAATCCCGTCGGGACAGGAAGAGAAGGGCCCCAAGAGACCCAGTACTTC. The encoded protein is CASSQNPVGTGREGPQETQYF.

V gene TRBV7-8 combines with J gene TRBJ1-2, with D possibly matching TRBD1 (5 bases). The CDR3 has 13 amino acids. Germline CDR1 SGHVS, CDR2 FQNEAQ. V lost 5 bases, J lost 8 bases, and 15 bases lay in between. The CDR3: CASSPSKGKGYTF. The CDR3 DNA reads TGTGCCAGCAGCCCCTCGAAGGGGAAAGGCTACACCTTC.

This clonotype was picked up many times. In DNA form, the CDR3 reads TGCAGCGTTACCGGGCGATTCACAGATACGCAGTATTTT. It encodes CSVTGRFTDTQYF. The chain links TRBV29-1 to TRBJ2-3; D not certain. The CDR3 runs to 13 residues. In germline, CDR1 is SQVTM, CDR2 ANQGSEA. Trimming took 5 bases from V and 2 from J, leaving 11 bases between them.

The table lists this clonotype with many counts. CDR3 DNA: TGTGCCAGCAGCCAAGAGTTAGCAAGCACAGATACGCAGTATTTT. This codes for CASSQELASTDTQYF. The chain has TRBV4-2 and TRBJ2-3, with unresolved D. Trimming removed 0 bases from V and 0 bases from J, with 7 bases in between. The CDR3 is 15 amino acids. Germline values: CDR1 LGHNA, CDR2 YNFKEQ.